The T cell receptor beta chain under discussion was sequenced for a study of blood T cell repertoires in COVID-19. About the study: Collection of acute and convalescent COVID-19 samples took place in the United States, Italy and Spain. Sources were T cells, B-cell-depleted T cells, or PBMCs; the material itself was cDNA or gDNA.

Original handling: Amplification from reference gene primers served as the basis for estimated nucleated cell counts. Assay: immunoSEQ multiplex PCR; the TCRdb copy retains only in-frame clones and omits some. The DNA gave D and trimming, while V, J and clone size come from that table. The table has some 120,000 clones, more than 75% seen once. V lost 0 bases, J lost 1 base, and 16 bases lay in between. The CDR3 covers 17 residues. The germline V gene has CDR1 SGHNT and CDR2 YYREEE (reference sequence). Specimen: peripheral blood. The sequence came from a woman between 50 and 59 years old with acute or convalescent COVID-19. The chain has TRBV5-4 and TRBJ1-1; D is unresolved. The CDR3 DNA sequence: TGTGCCAGCAGCTTGGGGGAGCAGGAGCATACGAACACTGAAGCTTTCTTT. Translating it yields CASSLGEQEHTNTEAFF.